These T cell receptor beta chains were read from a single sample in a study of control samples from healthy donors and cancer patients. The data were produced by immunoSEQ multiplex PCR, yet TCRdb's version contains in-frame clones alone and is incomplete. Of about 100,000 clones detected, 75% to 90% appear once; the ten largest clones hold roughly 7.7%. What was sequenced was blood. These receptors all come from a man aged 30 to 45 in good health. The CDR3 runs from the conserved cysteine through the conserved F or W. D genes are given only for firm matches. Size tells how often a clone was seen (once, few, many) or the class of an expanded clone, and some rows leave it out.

TGTGCCAGCTCAAGGCTAAGGGAGGATTCACCCCTCCACTTT,CASSRLREDSPLHF,TRBV18,few,14,TRBJ1-6,.
TGTGCCACCAGCACGGACGGGATCTCCTACGAGCAGTACTTC,CATSTDGISYEQYF,TRBV15,.,14,TRBJ2-7,.
TGTGCCAGCAGTGCCCCCGGGTCCTATAATTCACCCCTCCACTTT,CASSAPGSYNSPLHF,TRBV6-6,few,15,TRBJ1-6,.
TGTGCCAGTAGTATAATGGACTATGGCTACACCTTC,CASSIMDYGYTF,TRBV19,.,12,TRBJ1-2,.
TGTGCCAGCAGTGGACCCTCTACTCCGGGAATTCAGTACTTC,CASSGPSTPGIQYF,TRBV6-4,.,14,TRBJ2-4,.
TGTGCCAGCAGTTTACGGGGGGTCACCTACGAGCAGTACTTC,CASSLRGVTYEQYF,TRBV27,.,14,TRBJ2-7,TRBD2
TGTGCCAGCACCCTGGGGGTAGGCGGGACAGGGGTCGAGCAGTACTTC,CASTLGVGGTGVEQYF,TRBV5-6,.,16,TRBJ2-7,TRBD1
TGTGCCAGCAGCACCCGGGAGGGGGCCCCTGAAGCTTTCTTT,CASSTREGAPEAFF,TRBV7-3,.,14,TRBJ1-1,TRBD1
TGCAGCGCCCTAAGAGGAGGGAACTATGGCTACACCTTC,CSALRGGNYGYTF,TRBV29-1,.,13,TRBJ1-2,.
TGCGCCAGCAGTGAGGCCAAGTGGGGGGGAATGAACACTGAAGCTTTCTTT,CASSEAKWGGMNTEAFF,TRBV10-1,once,17,TRBJ1-1,.
TGTGCCAGCAGCTCACCGGGACTCCTTGACACCGGGGAGCTGTTTTTT,CASSSPGLLDTGELFF,TRBV11-2,.,16,TRBJ2-2,.
TGTGCCAGCAGTTACCGAGACAGGGGTGGCTATGGCTACACCTTC,CASSYRDRGGYGYTF,TRBV6-5,.,15,TRBJ1-2,TRBD1
TGTGCCAGCACCCGTCTGGCCCCAGATACGCAGTATTTT,CASTRLAPDTQYF,TRBV7-9,.,13,TRBJ2-3,.
TGTGCCAGCAGGGAAGCAGGGGGATCTTACAATGAGCAGTTCTTC,CASREAGGSYNEQFF,TRBV11-2,.,15,TRBJ2-1,TRBD1
TGTGCCAGCAGCTTAAGTGGACTAGCGGCAGATACGCAGTATTTT,CASSLSGLAADTQYF,TRBV7-3,.,15,TRBJ2-3,TRBD2
TGTGCCAGCTCAGACCTAGGTGGTACTGAAGCTTTCTTT,CASSDLGGTEAFF,TRBV18,.,13,TRBJ1-1,.
TGTGCCAGCAGCCCTCGTTTAAACACTGAAGCTTTCTTT,CASSPRLNTEAFF,TRBV11-1,once,13,TRBJ1-1,.
TGTGCCAGCACCCGGCCGGGTGGGTTCTATGGCTACACCTTC,CASTRPGGFYGYTF,TRBV9,.,14,TRBJ1-2,.
TGTGCCAGCAAGTTGGGCAGGGCCTACGAGCAGTACTTC,CASKLGRAYEQYF,TRBV27,.,13,TRBJ2-7,.
TGTGCCAGCAGCCTGGGACTAGCGGGAGACTACGAGCAGTACTTC,CASSLGLAGDYEQYF,TRBV5-6,.,15,TRBJ2-7,TRBD2
TGTGCCAGTAGCAAACAAGGATTGGGCACTGAAGCTTTCTTT,CASSKQGLGTEAFF,TRBV19,.,14,TRBJ1-1,.